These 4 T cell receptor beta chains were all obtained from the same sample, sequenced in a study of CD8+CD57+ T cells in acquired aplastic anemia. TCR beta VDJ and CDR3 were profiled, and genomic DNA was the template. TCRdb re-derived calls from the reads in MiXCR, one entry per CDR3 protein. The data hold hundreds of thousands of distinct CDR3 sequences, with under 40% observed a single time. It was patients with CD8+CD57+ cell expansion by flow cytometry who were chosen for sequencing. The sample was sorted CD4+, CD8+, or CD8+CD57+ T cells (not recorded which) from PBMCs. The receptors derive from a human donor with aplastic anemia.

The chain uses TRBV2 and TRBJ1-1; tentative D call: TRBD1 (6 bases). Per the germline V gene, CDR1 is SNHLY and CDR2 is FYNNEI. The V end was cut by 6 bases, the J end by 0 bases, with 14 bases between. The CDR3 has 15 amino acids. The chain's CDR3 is CASRKNRDMNTEAFF. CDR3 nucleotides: TGTGCCAGCAGAAAGAACAGGGACATGAACACTGAAGCTTTCTTT.

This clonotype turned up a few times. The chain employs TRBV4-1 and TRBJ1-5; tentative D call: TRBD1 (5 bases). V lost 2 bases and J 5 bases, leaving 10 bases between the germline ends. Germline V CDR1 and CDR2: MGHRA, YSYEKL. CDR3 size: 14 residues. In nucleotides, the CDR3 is TGCGCCAGCAGCCAACGGGCGGGGGATCAGCCCCAGCATTTT. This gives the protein CASSQRAGDQPQHF.

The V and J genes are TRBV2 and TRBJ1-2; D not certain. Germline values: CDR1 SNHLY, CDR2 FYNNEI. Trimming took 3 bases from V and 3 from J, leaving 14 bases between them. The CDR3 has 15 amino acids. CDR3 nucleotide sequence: TGTGCCAGCAGTGAGTTTATGGGCGACGACTATGGCTACACCTTC. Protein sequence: CASSEFMGDDYGYTF.

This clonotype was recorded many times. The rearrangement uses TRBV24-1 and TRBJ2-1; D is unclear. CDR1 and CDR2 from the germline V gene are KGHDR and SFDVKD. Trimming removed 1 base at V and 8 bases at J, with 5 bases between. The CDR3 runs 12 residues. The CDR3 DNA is TGTGCCACCAGTGATTTACATCATGAGCAGTTCTTC. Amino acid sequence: CATSDLHHEQFF.